This T cell receptor (beta chain) was found in a study of T-cell reconstitution after alpha-beta-depleted transplantation in children. Unique molecular identifiers were incorporated into the prepared TCRbeta library. Each CDR3 protein gets one entry after TCRdb re-called the PCR reads with MiXCR. The sample holds approximately 400,000 distinct CDR3 sequences, 11% seen once. This clonotype was counted many times. V was clipped by 7 bases and J by 7 bases, with 16 bases between them. This CDR3 region has 13 residues. The specimen comprised PBMCs from the stem cell graft donor, sampled from the stem cell graft. The chain recombines TRBV12-3 or TRBV12-4 with TRBJ1-1; D not certain. The receptor was isolated from a human donor who donated a stem cell graft to a child with acute myeloid leukemia. In DNA form, the CDR3 reads TGTGCCAGCAAGAGACCCGGCGGCGGTGAAGCTTTCTTT. The encoded protein is CASKRPGGGEAFF.